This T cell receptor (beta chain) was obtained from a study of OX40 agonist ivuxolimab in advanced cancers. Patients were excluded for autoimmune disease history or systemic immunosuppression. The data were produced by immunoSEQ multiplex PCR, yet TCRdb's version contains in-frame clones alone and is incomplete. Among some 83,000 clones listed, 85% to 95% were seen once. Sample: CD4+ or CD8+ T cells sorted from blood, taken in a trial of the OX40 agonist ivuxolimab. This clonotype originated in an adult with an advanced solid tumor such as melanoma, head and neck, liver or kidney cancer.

CDR3: CASSTRTGEEGTEAFF. The CDR3 region has the DNA TGTGCCAGCAGCACCCGAACAGGGGAAGAGGGCACTGAAGCTTTCTTT. This chain connects TRBV7-2 to TRBJ1-1, with TRBD1 matching 7 bases. This CDR3 region has 16 residues. Per germline, CDR1 SGHTA and CDR2 FQGNSA. The V segment lost 5 bases and the J segment 4 bases; nucleotides outside the gene matches: 13.